This T cell receptor (beta chain) was found in a study of CD4 T cells in relation to SARS-CoV-2 and coronaviruses. V was pared by 4 bases and J by 8 bases, with 13 bases of the junction left unmatched. CDR3 size: 18 residues. The germline V gene encodes CDR1 ENHRY and CDR2 SYGVKD. Unexposed donor CD4+ T cells date from about 2011-2018, before the COVID-19 pandemic. General observations from the study: No donor gave both pre-pandemic and post-infection samples. Memory recall responses, not primary responses primed in culture, are what the assay detects. Compared with monoreactive clones, crossreactive clones showed significantly weaker SARS-CoV-2 expansion.

A word on this clone: Its antigen is as yet unknown.

Assay: immunoSEQ multiplex PCR; the TCRdb copy retains only in-frame clones and omits some. This sample has roughly 60,000 clones; around 93% occur once, and the top ten carry 0.14%. The genes are TRBV10-3 and TRBJ2-1, with 14 bases lining up with TRBD2. The sequencing input was naive CD4+ T cells from PBMCs. Subset: naive CD4+ T cells isolated by negative enrichment. The clonotype originates from a human donor in good health. CDR3 protein: CAISVGLAGGRGLYEQFF. In DNA form, the CDR3 reads TGTGCCATCAGTGTCGGACTAGCGGGAGGCCGTGGGTTGTATGAGCAGTTCTTC.